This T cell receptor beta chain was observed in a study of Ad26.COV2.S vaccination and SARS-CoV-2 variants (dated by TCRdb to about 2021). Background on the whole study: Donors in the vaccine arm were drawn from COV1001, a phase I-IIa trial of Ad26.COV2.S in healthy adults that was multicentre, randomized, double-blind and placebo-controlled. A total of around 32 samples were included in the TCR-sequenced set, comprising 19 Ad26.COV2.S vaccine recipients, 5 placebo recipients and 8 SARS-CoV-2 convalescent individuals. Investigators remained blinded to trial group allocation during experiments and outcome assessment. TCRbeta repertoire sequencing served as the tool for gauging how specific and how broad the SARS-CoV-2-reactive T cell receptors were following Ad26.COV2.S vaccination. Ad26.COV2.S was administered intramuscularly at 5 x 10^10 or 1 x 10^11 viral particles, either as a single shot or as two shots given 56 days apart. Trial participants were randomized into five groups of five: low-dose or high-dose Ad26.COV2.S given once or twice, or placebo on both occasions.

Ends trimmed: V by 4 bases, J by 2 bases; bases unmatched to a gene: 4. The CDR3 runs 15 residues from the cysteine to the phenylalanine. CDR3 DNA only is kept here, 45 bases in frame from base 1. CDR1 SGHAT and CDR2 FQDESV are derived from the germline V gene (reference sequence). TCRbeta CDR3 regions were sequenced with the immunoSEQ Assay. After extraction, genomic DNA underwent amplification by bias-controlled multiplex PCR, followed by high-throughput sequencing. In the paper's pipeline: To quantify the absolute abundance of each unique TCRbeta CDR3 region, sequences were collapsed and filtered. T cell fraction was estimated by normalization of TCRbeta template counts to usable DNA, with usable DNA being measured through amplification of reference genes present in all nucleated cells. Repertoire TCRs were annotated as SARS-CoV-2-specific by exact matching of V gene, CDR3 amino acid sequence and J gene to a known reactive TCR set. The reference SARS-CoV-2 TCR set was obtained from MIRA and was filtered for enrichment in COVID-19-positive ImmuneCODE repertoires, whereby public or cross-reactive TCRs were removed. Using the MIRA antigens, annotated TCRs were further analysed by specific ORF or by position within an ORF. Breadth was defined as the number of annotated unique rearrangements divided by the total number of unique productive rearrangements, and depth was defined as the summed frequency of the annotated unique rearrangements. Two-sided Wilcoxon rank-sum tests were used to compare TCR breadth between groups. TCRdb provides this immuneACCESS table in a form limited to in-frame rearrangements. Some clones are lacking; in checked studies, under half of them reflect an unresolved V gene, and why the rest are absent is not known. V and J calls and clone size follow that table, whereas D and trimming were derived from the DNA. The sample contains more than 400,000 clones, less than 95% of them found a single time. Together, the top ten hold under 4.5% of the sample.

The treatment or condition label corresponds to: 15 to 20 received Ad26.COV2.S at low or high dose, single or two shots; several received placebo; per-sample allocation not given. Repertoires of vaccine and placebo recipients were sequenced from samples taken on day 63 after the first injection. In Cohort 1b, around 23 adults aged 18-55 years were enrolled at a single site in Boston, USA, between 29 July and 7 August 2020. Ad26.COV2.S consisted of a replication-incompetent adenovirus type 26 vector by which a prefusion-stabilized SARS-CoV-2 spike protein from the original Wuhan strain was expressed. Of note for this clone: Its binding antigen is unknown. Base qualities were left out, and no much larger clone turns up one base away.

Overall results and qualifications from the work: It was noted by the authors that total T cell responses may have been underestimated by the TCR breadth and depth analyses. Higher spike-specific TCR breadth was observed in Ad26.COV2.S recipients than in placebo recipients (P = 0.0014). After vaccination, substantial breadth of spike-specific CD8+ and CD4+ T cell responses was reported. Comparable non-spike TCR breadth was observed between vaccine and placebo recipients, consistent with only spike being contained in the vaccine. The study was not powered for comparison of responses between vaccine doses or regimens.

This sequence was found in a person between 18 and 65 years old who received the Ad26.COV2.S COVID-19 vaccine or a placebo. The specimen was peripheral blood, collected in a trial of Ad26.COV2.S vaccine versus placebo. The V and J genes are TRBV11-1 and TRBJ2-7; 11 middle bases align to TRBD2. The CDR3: CASSSPTSGTYEQYF. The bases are TGTGCCAGCAGCTCGCCGACTAGCGGGACCTACGAGCAGTACTTC.